These 22 T cell receptor beta chains share one sample of origin, sequenced in a study of blood T cell repertoires in COVID-19. Some clones are missing from TCRdb's copy, which holds only in-frame ones; the method was immunoSEQ multiplex PCR. The sample yields approximately 110,000 clones, approximately 76% seen once. Sequencing was done on a sample of peripheral blood. These receptors were taken from a woman between 65 and 79 years old with acute or convalescent COVID-19.

The J gene is TRBJ1-1, the V gene TRBV14; no clear D gene. V lost 4 bases to trimming and J lost 1 base, with 13 bases between them. This CDR3 contains 15 residues. The germline V gene encodes CDR1 SGHDN and CDR2 FVKESK. The CDR3 sequence: CASSPRLGRNTEAFF. The CDR3 DNA reads TGTGCCAGCAGCCCGCGTCTGGGCCGGAACACTGAAGCTTTCTTT.

This sequence joins TRBV5-4 and TRBJ1-5, with D uncertain. Per germline, CDR1 SGHNT and CDR2 YYREEE (reference sequence). The CDR3 runs 13 residues. The ends were cut back, 4 bases at V and 4 bases at J, with 9 bases in the middle. In DNA form, the CDR3 reads TGTGCCAGCAGCCTGGGCCTAAATCAGCCCCAGCATTTT. Translating gives CASSLGLNQPQHF.

The V call is TRBV19, the J call TRBJ2-4, with 10 nucleotides matching TRBD1. J was trimmed by 9 bases and V by 5 bases; bases with no gene match: 7. The CDR3 loop spans 14 amino acids. CDR1 LNHDA and CDR2 SQIVND come from the germline V gene (reference sequence). The CDR3 spells CASSYSRDRGIQYF. The DNA of the CDR3 is TGTGCCAGTAGTTATAGCCGGGACAGGGGCATTCAGTACTTC.

The chain joins TRBV5-6 to TRBJ1-1; D might be TRBD1 (6 bases). The V gene lost 4 bases and the J gene lost 3 bases, with 10 bases spanning the gap. The CDR3 totals 13 residues. Looked up from germline, CDR1 is SGHDT and CDR2 is YYEEEE. The chain's CDR3 is CASSRPGDTEAFF. In DNA, the CDR3 is TGTGCCAGCAGCCGCCCAGGGGACACTGAAGCTTTCTTT.

V gene TRBV4-2 combines with J gene TRBJ1-5; the match to TRBD1 covers 9 bases. After removal of 0 bases from V and 7 bases from J, the junction contained 10 bases not matched to a gene. The CDR3 runs to 17 residues. CDR1 is LGHNA, CDR2 YNFKEQ, per germline. The CDR3 region is CASSQDYAGTGFQPQHF. The DNA of the CDR3 is TGTGCCAGCAGCCAAGATTATGCCGGGACAGGGTTCCAGCCCCAGCATTTT.

This rearrangement joins TRBV3-1 (or the pseudogene TRBV3-2) to TRBJ2-3; 11 bases agree with TRBD2. The CDR3 is made up of 18 amino acids. Germline CDR1 reads LGHDT; CDR2 reads YNNKEL (reference sequence). V shed 3 bases, J shed 2 bases, and the junction held 10 bases outside the gene matches. The CDR3: CASSHSLAGGPSTDTQYF. CDR3 DNA: TGTGCCAGCAGCCACTCTCTAGCGGGGGGCCCATCCACAGATACGCAGTATTTT.

This clone has more than one count but fewer than ten. The V gene is TRBV14, the J gene TRBJ2-2, with 7 bases identical to TRBD1. V lost 2 bases, J lost 6 bases, and 6 bases stayed unmatched. The CDR3 length is 15 residues. The germline gives CDR1 SGHDN, CDR2 FVKESK. This CDR3 reads CASSQTRQGAGELFF. DNA of the CDR3: TGTGCCAGCAGCCAAACCCGGCAGGGGGCCGGGGAGCTGTTTTTT.

This clone was seen a single time. This rearrangement joins TRBV3-1 (or the pseudogene TRBV3-2) to TRBJ2-5; 12 bases align to TRBD2. After removal of 2 bases from V and 4 bases from J, the junction contained 5 bases not matched to a gene. This CDR3 region has 16 residues. Per germline, CDR1 LGHDT and CDR2 YNNKEL (reference sequence). Here the CDR3 DNA reads TGTGCCAGCAGCCAAAGGACTAGCGGGGCCCGAGAGACCCAGTACTTC. Its protein product is CASSQRTSGARETQYF.

This clone appeared once. V gene TRBV15 combines with J gene TRBJ1-5, with unresolved D. Germline V gene sequence: CDR1 LNHNV, CDR2 YYDKDF (reference sequence). The V end was cut by 1 base, the J end by 7 bases, with 8 bases between. The CDR3 loop spans 13 amino acids. The CDR3, as DNA: TGTGCCACCAGCAGAGCCCCCCCGCAGCCCCAGCATTTT. It yields the protein CATSRAPPQPQHF.

J is TRBJ2-1 and V is TRBV5-6; 10 bases map to TRBD2. This CDR3 contains 14 residues. The V and J ends lost 3 bases and 8 bases, in that order; junction bases with no gene match: 5. Looked up from germline, CDR1 is SGHDT and CDR2 is YYEEEE. The DNA of the CDR3 is TGTGCCAGCAGCTACACTAGCGGGGTCGATGAGCAGTTCTTC. As protein: CASSYTSGVDEQFF.

The chain is built from TRBV30 and TRBJ1-4; no reliable D call. Germline CDR1 reads GTSNPN; CDR2 reads SVGIG (reference sequence). V dropped 1 base and J dropped 8 bases, with 5 bases sitting between them. The CDR3 is made up of 11 amino acids. The chain's CDR3 is CAWSEEEKLFF. For the CDR3, the DNA is TGTGCCTGGAGTGAGGAGGAAAAACTGTTTTTT.

The V call is TRBV7-9, the J call TRBJ1-3; D is unclear. The CDR3 runs 15 residues. Germline CDR1 reads SEHNR; CDR2 reads FQNEAQ (reference sequence). V was cut by 5 bases and J by 1 base, with 12 bases left in between. The DNA of the CDR3 is TGTGCCAGCAGCCGCGTCGTGATATCTGGAAACACCATATATTTT. Amino acid sequence: CASSRVVISGNTIYF.

The genes are TRBV29-1 and TRBJ1-3, with D uncertain. The CDR3 sequence is 10 residues long. The V end was cut by 7 bases, the J end by 4 bases, with 5 bases between. Germline-derived CDR1 and CDR2 are SQVTM and ANQGSEA. The CDR3 nucleotides read TGCAGCGCTATCGGAAACACCATATATTTT. Translated, it gives CSAIGNTIYF.

This clone was found once. This chain uses TRBV29-1 with TRBJ2-7, with D perhaps matching TRBD1 (7 bases). The germline V and J ends were trimmed by 5 bases and 1 base, with 15 bases remaining between them. The CDR3 contains 14 residues. Germline V gene lookup returns CDR1 SQVTM and CDR2 ANQGSEA. The CDR3 here is CSVIGGAGSYEQYF. The CDR3 nucleotides are TGCAGCGTTATAGGGGGCGCGGGGTCCTACGAGCAGTACTTC.

This chain links TRBV24-1 with TRBJ2-2; D might be TRBD1 (6 bases). The V and J ends lost 7 bases and 5 bases respectively, with 19 bases between them. The CDR3 is made up of 16 amino acids. CDR1 and CDR2 (germline): KGHDR, SFDVKD. The CDR3, as DNA: TGTGCCACCAGCCCCCATGGGGGCGTTGGGACCGGGGAGCTGTTTTTT. This translates into CATSPHGGVGTGELFF.

V gene TRBV5-1 combines with J gene TRBJ1-1; 10 bases map to TRBD1. The CDR3 has 15 residues. CDR1 is SGHRS and CDR2 is YFSETQ in the germline V gene. V lost 5 bases and J lost 1; bases outside the gene matches: 5. This CDR3 is CASRFGDRGNTEAFF. The CDR3 DNA follows: TGCGCCAGCAGATTCGGGGACAGGGGGAACACTGAAGCTTTCTTT.

The genes are TRBV27 and TRBJ1-2, with 8 nucleotides matching TRBD1. The CDR3 consists of 14 residues. Germline CDR1 and CDR2: MNHEY and SMNVEV (reference sequence). The J segment lost 3 bases and the V segment lost 8 bases, leaving 8 bases of the junction unmatched. The CDR3 spells CASGGGQGHYGYTF. CDR3 DNA sequence: TGTGCCAGCGGAGGAGGACAGGGCCACTATGGCTACACCTTC.

The chain joins TRBV20-1 to TRBJ1-1; D is uncertain. The CDR3 is made up of 11 amino acids. Trimming took 6 bases from V and 2 from J, leaving 7 bases between them. Germline V gene data show CDR1 as DFQATT and CDR2 as SNEGSKA (reference sequence). Here the CDR3 DNA reads TGCAGTGCCCCCCAAAACACTGAAGCTTTCTTT. Translated, it gives CSAPQNTEAFF.

The chain's CDR3 is CASTPGQGPWEKLFF. The CDR3 DNA reads TGTGCCAGCACACCGGGACAGGGTCCTTGGGAAAAACTGTTTTTT. The rearrangement joins TRBV25-1 to TRBJ1-4; TRBD1 matches 9 bases. From germline, CDR1 is MGHDK and CDR2 SYGVNS. V was pared by 7 bases and J by 8 bases, with 11 bases of the junction left unmatched. The CDR3 contains 15 residues.

The chain recombines TRBV10-3 with TRBJ1-1, with D tentatively TRBD1 (6 bases). Germline V CDR1 and CDR2: ENHRY, SYGVKD. This CDR3 is built from 12 residues. V lost 10 bases, J lost 0 bases, and 9 bases lay in between. CDR3 region: CATTGMNTEAFF. Written as DNA, the CDR3 is TGTGCCACCACAGGGATGAACACTGAAGCTTTCTTT.

The chain recombines TRBV5-1 with TRBJ1-1; 8 bases line up with TRBD1. The CDR3 extends over 14 amino acids. Germline V CDR1 and CDR2: SGHRS, YFSETQ. The V gene end was trimmed by 4 bases and the J gene end by 5 bases; junction bases not matched to a gene: 7. The CDR3 bases are TGCGCCAGCAGCGATCCAGGGGGCTTGACTGAAGCTTTCTTT. It encodes CASSDPGGLTEAFF.

V gene TRBV19 combines with J gene TRBJ2-3; 8 bases line up with TRBD1. Germline CDR1 is LNHDA and CDR2 is SQIVND (reference sequence). The CDR3 is made up of 15 amino acids. Trimming took 3 bases from V and 5 from J; bases not matched to a gene: 7. The CDR3 nucleotides read TGTGCCAGTAGTATCCGGACAGGGTTGGGAGATACGCAGTATTTT. This translates into CASSIRTGLGDTQYF. Filled out from reference TRBV19 and TRBJ2-3, the complete variable domain reads DGGITQSPKYLFRKEGQNVTLSCEQNLNHDAMYWYRQDPGQGLRLIYYSQIVNDFQKGDIAEGYSVSREKKESFPLTVTSAQKNPTAFYLCASSIRTGLGDTQYFGPGTRLTVL.